This T cell receptor beta chain was sequenced for a study of CD8 T cells in ankylosing spondylitis. General study points: One TCR beta motif, made up of under ten highly homologous variants, appeared characteristic of ankylosing spondylitis blood. The study looked at matched synovial fluid samples from ankylosing spondylitis patients. Disease-linked clones were reported to be significantly enriched there. Previous work reported some of these motif variants in the synovial fluid and blood of reactive arthritis.

TCRdb re-analysed the 5' RACE reads in MiXCR, keeping a single row per CDR3 protein. The table shows under 250,000 distinct CDR3 sequences, with roughly a third occurring only once. The germline V gene encodes CDR1 DFQATT and CDR2 SNEGSKA (reference sequence). Trimming pared 6 bases from V and 7 bases from J, leaving 22 bases between. The CDR3 loop spans 14 amino acids. In the case of this clonotype: The antigen is not known.

V is TRBV20-1 and J is TRBJ2-7, with TRBD1 as a possible D gene (6 bases). Sample: blood, either unsorted or a sorted T cell fraction (not recorded which). The clonotype originates from a male donor with ankylosing spondylitis or in good health (not recorded which). The CDR3 here is CSACTGSLLGEQYF. The CDR3 bases are TGCAGTGCCTGCACAGGGTCCCTCTTAGGAGAGCAGTACTTC.